This entry lists 12 T cell receptor beta chains sequenced from one sample in a study of blood T cell repertoires in COVID-19. Data came from immunoSEQ multiplex PCR; TCRdb stores just in-frame clones and leaves some out. In the table there are just over 350,000 clones, about 90% of which are singletons. The sample consisted of PBMCs or T cells enriched from blood (not recorded which). The receptors here all came from a woman between 25 and 40 years old who had recovered from COVID-19.

This chain links TRBV9 with TRBJ2-2, with D perhaps matching TRBD1 (6 bases). Germline V gives CDR1 SGDLS, CDR2 YYNGEE. Trimming stripped 2 bases from V and 0 bases from J, with 8 bases between. The CDR3 loop spans 15 amino acids. CDR3 nucleotide sequence: TGTGCCAGCAGCGTCAGGGGCTCGAACACCGGGGAGCTGTTTTTT. As protein: CASSVRGSNTGELFF. The whole variable domain, filled in from reference TRBV9 and TRBJ2-2, reads DSGVTQTPKHLITATGQRVTLRCSPRSGDLSVYWYQQSLDQGLQFLIQYYNGEERAKGNILERFSAQQFPDLHSELNLSSLELGDSALYFCASSVRGSNTGELFFGEGSRLTVL.

The rearrangement links TRBV28 to TRBJ2-1, with 13 bases that match TRBD2. The V gene's germline CDR1 is MDHEN and CDR2 SYDVKM. The CDR3 extends over 17 amino acids. V was pared by 5 bases and J by 2 bases, with 6 bases of the junction left unmatched. DNA for the CDR3: TGTGCCAGCAGTCCCTACGGACTAGCGGGGGCCTACAATGAGCAGTTCTTC. Translating gives CASSPYGLAGAYNEQFF. The full variable domain, completed using reference TRBV28 and TRBJ2-1, is DVKVTQSSRYLVKRTGEKVFLECVQDMDHENMFWYRQDPGLGLRLIYFSYDVKMKEKGDIPEGYSVSREKKERFSLILESASTNQTSMYLCASSPYGLAGAYNEQFFGPGTRLTVL.

The CDR3, as DNA: TGTGCCAGCAGGAGGGGGTACACTGAAGCTTTCTTT. It codes for CASRRGYTEAFF. The V call is TRBV2, the J call TRBJ1-1, with a tentative D call TRBD1 (6 bases). CDR1 SNHLY and CDR2 FYNNEI come from the germline V gene. The V end was cut by 6 bases, the J end by 3 bases, with 8 bases between. The CDR3 loop spans 12 amino acids.

This clone was detected only a few times. V gene TRBV7-9 combines with J gene TRBJ1-2; weak D call: TRBD1 (6 bases). Looked up from germline, CDR1 is SEHNR and CDR2 is FQNEAQ (reference sequence). The CDR3 loop spans 18 amino acids. The V and J ends lost 2 bases and 3 bases respectively, with 22 bases between them. CDR3 DNA sequence: TGTGCCAGCAGCTTATCCCGGGACACAACCATCCCAGACTATGGCTACACCTTC. It codes for CASSLSRDTTIPDYGYTF.

The rearrangement links TRBV28 to TRBJ2-7, with a tentative D call TRBD1 (8 bases). Germline assignment: CDR1 MDHEN and CDR2 SYDVKM. V lost 2 bases, J lost 5 bases, and 16 bases lay in between. The CDR3 contains 15 residues. The CDR3 DNA reads as TGTGCCAGCAGTTTAAGTGCACAGGGGGGGAACGAGCAGTACTTC. Translated, it gives CASSLSAQGGNEQYF. The full variable domain, in which reference TRBV28 and TRBJ2-7 provide the parts outside the CDR3, is DVKVTQSSRYLVKRTGEKVFLECVQDMDHENMFWYRQDPGLGLRLIYFSYDVKMKEKGDIPEGYSVSREKKERFSLILESASTNQTSMYLCASSLSAQGGNEQYFGPGTRLTVT.

This rearrangement joins TRBV27 to TRBJ2-1; 9 bases map to TRBD2. This CDR3 is built from 14 residues. Germline V gives CDR1 MNHEY, CDR2 SMNVEV (reference sequence). The V gene end was trimmed by 10 bases and the J gene end by 2 bases; junction bases not matched to a gene: 6. The CDR3 is CATLGGRAYNEQFF. As DNA, the CDR3 is TGTGCCACCCTGGGCGGGAGGGCCTACAATGAGCAGTTCTTC.

The chain joins TRBV6-8 to TRBJ1-6, with no clear D. CDR1 is MNHGY and CDR2 is SAAAGT in the germline V gene. Deletions cut 8 bases from V and 7 bases from J, with 12 bases between. The CDR3 spans 13 residues. CDR3 sequence: CASPFGRNSPLHF. Here the CDR3 DNA reads TGTGCCAGCCCTTTTGGGAGAAATTCACCCCTCCACTTT.

J is TRBJ2-1 and V is TRBV2; no definite D call. Between the trimmed V and J ends, which lost 7 bases and 4 bases, there was a span of 11 bases. This CDR3 region has 13 residues. CDR1 SNHLY and CDR2 FYNNEI come from the germline V gene. In nucleotides, the CDR3 is TGTGCCAGCACCCAGTTCCTGTACAATGAGCAGTTCTTC. It encodes CASTQFLYNEQFF.

In DNA form, the CDR3 reads TGTGCCAGCAGCCAGTACTCAAATATGCAGTATTTT. This encodes CASSQYSNMQYF. The rearrangement joins TRBV3-1 (or the pseudogene TRBV3-2) to TRBJ2-3; D remains ambiguous. The CDR3 has 12 residues. The germline V gene encodes CDR1 LGHDT and CDR2 YNNKEL (reference sequence). V lost 3 bases and J lost 11, with 12 bases in between.

J is TRBJ2-5 and V is TRBV5-8; D is possibly TRBD2 (7 bases). The CDR3 spans 15 residues. CDR1 and CDR2 (germline): SGHTS, YDEGEE. V lost 0 bases to trimming and J lost 5 bases, with 14 bases between them. As DNA, the CDR3 is TGTGCCAGCAGCTTGGATGGGGGCGGGAGTGAGACCCAGTACTTC. Translating gives CASSLDGGGSETQYF.

The genes are TRBV28 and TRBJ2-5, with 7 bases matching TRBD1. This CDR3 has 15 amino acids. With 2 bases clipped from V and 1 base from J, the junction kept 4 bases outside the gene matches. Germline V CDR1 and CDR2: MDHEN, SYDVKM. DNA of the CDR3: TGTGCCAGCAGTTTACAGGGGGTTCGCCAAGAGACCCAGTACTTC. Encoded protein: CASSLQGVRQETQYF.

The chain links TRBV30 to TRBJ1-1; TRBD1 is a possible D gene (5 bases). V dropped 0 bases and J dropped 5 bases, with 10 bases sitting between them. CDR1 GTSNPN and CDR2 SVGIG come from the germline V gene (reference sequence). CDR3 length equals 13 residues. In DNA form, the CDR3 reads TGTGCCTGGAGTGTAACAGGACCAACTGAAGCTTTCTTT. It yields the protein CAWSVTGPTEAFF.